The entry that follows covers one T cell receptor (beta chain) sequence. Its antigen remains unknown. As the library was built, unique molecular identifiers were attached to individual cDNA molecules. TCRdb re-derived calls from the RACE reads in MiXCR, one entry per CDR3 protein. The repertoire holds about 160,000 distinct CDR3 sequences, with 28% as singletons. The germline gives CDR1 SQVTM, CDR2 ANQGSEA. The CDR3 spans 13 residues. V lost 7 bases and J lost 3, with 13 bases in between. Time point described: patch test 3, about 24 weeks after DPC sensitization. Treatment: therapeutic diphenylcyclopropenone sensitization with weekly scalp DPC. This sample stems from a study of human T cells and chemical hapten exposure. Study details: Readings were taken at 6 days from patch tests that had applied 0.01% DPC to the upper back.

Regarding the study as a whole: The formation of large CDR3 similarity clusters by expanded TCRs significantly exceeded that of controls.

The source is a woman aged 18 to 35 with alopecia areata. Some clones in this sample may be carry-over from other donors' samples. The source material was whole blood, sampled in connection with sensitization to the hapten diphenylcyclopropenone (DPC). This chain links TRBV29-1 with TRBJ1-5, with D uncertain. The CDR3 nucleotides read TGCAGCGGCTCCCGGGGTACCAATCAGCCCCAGCATTTT. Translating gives CSGSRGTNQPQHF.